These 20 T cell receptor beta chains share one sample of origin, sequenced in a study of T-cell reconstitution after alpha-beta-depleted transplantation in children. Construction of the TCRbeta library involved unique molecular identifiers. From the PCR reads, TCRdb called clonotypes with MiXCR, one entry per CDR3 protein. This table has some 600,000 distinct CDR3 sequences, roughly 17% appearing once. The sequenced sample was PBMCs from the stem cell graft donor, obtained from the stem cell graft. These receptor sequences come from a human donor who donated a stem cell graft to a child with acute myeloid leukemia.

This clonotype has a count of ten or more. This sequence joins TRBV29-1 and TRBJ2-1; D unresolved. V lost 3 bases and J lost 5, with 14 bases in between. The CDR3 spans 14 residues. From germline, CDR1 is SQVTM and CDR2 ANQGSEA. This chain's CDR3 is CSVEMGLENNEQFF. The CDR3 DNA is TGCAGCGTTGAGATGGGCTTGGAAAACAATGAGCAGTTCTTC.

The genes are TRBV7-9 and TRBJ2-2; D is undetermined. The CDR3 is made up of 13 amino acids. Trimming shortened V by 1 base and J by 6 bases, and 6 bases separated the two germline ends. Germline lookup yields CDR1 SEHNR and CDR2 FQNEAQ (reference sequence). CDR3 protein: CASSLVRSGELFF. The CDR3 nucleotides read TGTGCCAGCAGCTTAGTCAGGTCCGGGGAGCTGTTTTTT.

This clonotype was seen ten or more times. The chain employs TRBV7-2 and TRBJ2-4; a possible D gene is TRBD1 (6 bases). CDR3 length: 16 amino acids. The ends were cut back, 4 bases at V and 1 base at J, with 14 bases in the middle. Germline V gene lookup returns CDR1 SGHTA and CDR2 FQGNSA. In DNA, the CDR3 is TGTGCCAGCAGCTCACAGGGTTACGGGGCCAAAAACATTCAGTACTTC. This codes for CASSSQGYGAKNIQYF.

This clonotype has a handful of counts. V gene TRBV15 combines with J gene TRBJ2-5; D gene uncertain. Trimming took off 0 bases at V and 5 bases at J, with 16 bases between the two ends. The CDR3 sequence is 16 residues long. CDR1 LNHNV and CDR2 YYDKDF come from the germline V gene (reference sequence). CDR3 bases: TGTGCCACCAGCAGAGATGCGACGGCTCGGATCGAGACCCAGTACTTC. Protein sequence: CATSRDATARIETQYF.

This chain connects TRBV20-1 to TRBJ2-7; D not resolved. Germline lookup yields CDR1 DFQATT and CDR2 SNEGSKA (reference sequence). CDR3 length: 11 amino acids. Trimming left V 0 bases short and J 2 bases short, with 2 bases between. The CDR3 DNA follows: TGCAGTGCTAGAGACGCCTACGAGCAGTACTTC. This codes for CSARDAYEQYF.

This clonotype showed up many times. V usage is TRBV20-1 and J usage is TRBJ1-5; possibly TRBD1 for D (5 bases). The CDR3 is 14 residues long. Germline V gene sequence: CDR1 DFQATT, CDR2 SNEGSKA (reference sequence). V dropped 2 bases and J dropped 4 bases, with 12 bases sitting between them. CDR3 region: CSARPPRGNQPQHF. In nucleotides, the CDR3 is TGCAGTGCTAGACCCCCCCGGGGGAATCAGCCCCAGCATTTT.

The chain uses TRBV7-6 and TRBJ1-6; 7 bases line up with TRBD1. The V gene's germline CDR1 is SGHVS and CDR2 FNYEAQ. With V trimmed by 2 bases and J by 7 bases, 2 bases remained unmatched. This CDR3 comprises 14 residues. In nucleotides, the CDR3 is TGTGCCAGCAGCTTAAAACAGGGGAATTCACCCCTCCACTTT. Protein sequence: CASSLKQGNSPLHF.

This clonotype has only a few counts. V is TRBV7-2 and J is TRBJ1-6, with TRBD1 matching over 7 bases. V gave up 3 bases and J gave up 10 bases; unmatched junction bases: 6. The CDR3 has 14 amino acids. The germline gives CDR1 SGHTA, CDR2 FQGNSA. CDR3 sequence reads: CASSLEQGGSPLHF. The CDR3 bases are TGTGCCAGCAGCTTGGAGCAGGGGGGATCACCCCTCCACTTT.

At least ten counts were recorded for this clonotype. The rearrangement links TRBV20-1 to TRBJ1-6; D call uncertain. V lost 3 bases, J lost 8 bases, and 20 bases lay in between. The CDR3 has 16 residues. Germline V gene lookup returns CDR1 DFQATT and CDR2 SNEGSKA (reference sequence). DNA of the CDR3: TGCAGTGCTAGGTCTAACACGGGAATAGGGCATTCACCCCTCCACTTT. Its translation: CSARSNTGIGHSPLHF.

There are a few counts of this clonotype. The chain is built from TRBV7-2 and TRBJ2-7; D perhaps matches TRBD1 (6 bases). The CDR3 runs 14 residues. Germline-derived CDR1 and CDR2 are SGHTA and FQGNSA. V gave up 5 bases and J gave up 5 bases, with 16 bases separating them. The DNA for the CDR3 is TGTGCCAGCAGCCCTACACAGGGAACCCACGAGCAGTACTTC. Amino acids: CASSPTQGTHEQYF.

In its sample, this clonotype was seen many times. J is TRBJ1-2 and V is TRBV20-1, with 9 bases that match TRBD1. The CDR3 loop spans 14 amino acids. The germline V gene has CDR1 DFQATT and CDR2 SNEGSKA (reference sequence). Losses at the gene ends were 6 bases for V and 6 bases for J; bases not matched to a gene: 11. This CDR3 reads CSARGRTGEHGYTF. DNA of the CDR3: TGCAGTGCCAGGGGTCGGACAGGGGAACATGGCTACACCTTC.

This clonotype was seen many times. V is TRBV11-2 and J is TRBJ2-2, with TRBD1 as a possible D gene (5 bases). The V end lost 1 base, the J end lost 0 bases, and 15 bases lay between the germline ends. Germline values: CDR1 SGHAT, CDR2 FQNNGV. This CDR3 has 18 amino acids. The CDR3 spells CASSLGGHGHSNTGELFF. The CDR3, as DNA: TGTGCCAGCAGCTTAGGAGGCCACGGACACTCGAACACCGGGGAGCTGTTTTTT.

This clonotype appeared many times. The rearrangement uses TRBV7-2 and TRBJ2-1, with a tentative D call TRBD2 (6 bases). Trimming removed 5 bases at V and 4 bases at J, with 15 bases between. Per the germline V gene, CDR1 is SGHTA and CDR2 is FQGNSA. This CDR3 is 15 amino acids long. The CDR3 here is CASSPREASYNEQFF. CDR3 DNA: TGTGCCAGCAGCCCCAGGGAGGCGTCGTACAATGAGCAGTTCTTC.

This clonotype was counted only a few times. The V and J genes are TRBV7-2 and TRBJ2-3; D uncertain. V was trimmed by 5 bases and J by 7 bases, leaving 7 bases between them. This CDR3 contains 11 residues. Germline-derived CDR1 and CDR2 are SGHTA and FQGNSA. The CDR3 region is CASSPRNTQYF. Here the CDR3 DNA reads TGTGCCAGCAGCCCGCGTAATACGCAGTATTTT.

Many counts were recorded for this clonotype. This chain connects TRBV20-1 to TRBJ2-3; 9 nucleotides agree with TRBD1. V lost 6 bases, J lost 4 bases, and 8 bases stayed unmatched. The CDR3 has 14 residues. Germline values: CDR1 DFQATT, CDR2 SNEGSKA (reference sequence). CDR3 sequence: CSAPRQGGSDTQYF. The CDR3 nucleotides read TGCAGTGCGCCTCGACAGGGGGGATCAGATACGCAGTATTTT.

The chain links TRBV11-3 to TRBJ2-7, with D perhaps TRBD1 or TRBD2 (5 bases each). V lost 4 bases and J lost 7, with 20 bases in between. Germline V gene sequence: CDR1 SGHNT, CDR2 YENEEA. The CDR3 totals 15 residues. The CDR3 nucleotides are TGTGCCAGCAGCTCGGGGCGACTACTCGCTGGGGAGCAGTACTTC. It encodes CASSSGRLLAGEQYF.

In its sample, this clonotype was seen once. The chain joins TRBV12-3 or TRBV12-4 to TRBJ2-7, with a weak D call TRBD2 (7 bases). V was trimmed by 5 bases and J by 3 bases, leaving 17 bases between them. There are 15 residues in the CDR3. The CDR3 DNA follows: TGTGCCAGCAGTCCAGTGGGGGGGCTCCTCTACGAGCAGTACTTC. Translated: CASSPVGGLLYEQYF.

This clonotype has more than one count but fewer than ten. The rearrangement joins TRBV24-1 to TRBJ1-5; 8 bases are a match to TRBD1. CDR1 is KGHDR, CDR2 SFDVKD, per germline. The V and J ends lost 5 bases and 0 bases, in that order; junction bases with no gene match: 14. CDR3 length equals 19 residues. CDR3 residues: CATSGLPGGAGYSNQPQHF. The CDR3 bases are TGTGCCACCAGTGGTCTACCAGGGGGCGCGGGTTATAGCAATCAGCCCCAGCATTTT.

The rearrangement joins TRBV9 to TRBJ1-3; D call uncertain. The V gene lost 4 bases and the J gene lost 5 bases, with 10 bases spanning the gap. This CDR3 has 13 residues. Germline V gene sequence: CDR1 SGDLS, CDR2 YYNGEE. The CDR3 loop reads CASSTGWRNTIYF. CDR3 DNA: TGTGCCAGCAGCACCGGTTGGAGAAACACCATATATTTT.

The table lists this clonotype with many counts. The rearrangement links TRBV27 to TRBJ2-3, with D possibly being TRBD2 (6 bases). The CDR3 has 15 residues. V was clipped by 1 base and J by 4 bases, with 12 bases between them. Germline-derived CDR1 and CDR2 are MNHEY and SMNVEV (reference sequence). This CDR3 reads CASSLLVTGADTQYF. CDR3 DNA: TGTGCCAGCAGTTTATTGGTTACGGGGGCAGATACGCAGTATTTT.